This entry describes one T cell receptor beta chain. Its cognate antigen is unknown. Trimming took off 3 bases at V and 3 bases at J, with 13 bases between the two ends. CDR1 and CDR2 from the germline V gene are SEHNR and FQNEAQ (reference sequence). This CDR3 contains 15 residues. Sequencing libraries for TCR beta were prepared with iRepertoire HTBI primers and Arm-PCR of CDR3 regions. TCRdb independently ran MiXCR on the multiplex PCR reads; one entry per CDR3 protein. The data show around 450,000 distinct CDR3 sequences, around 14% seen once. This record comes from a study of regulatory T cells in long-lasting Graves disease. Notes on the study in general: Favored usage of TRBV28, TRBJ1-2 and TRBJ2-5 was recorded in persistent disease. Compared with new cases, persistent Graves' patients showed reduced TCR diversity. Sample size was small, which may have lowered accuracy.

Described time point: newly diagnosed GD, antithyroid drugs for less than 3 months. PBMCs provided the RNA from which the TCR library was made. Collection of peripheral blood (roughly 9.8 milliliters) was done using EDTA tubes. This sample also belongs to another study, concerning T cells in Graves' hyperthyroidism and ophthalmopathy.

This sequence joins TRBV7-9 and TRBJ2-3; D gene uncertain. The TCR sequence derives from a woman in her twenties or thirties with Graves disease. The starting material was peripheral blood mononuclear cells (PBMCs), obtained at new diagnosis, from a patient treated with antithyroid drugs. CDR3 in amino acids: CASSLAGLGTDTQYF. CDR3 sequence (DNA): TGTGCCAGCAGCTTGGCCGGCCTGGGGACAGATACGCAGTATTTT.